This TCR beta chain was sequenced in a study of T cell repertoires in cytomegalovirus infection. The overall study: Recently described HLA-C-restricted plus well-studied HLA-B-restricted CMV epitopes were used. CMV infection and matching HLA type were both indicated by public TCR beta signatures. Study-wide points: What dominated the ex vivo response were HLA-C-restricted CMV-specific TCR beta clonotypes. Summed frequency of public TCR beta families distinguished CMV carriers with the relevant HLA.

TCRdb re-analysed the reads in MiXCR, keeping a single row per CDR3 protein. The sample contains about 770,000 distinct CDR3 sequences, almost 30% of which appear only once. This clonotype has more than one count but fewer than ten. Its antigen is not known. Germline-derived CDR1 and CDR2 are LNHNV and YYDKDF (reference sequence). The CDR3 is 17 residues long. V lost 0 bases and J 3 bases, leaving 17 bases between the germline ends. V and J are TRBV15 and TRBJ1-2; maybe TRBD1 (5 bases). The material sequenced was cultured CD8+ T cells from PBMCs, taken from culture after CMV antigen stimulation. The source is a human donor in good health (CMV status not recorded). Some clones in this sample may be carry-over from other donors' samples. CDR3 region: CATSRDPHRQQDYGYTF. The CDR3 DNA reads as TGTGCCACCAGCAGAGATCCCCACAGGCAGCAGGACTATGGCTACACCTTC.